This record covers a single T cell receptor (beta chain). Trimming at V came to 0 bases and at J to 5 bases, leaving 7 bases not matched to a gene. CDR3 size: 16 residues. CDR1 and CDR2 from the germline V gene are SGDLS and YYNGEE. The entry originates in a study of blood T cell repertoires in COVID-19. Study background: The United States, Italy and Spain provided the acute and convalescent COVID-19 samples.

Per the authors' pipeline: Estimation of nucleated cell counts was performed using reference gene primer amplification. TCRdb keeps only in-frame clones here, not all; method: immunoSEQ multiplex PCR. V, J and clone size are those of that table, while D and trimming were read from the DNA. The table lists roughly 86,000 clones, around 80% of them singletons. Sequenced material: peripheral blood. The TCR sequence derives from a man between 50 and 59 years old who had recovered from COVID-19. This rearrangement joins TRBV9 to TRBJ2-7; 11 bases fit TRBD1. In nucleotides, the CDR3 is TGTGCCAGCAGCGTAGGGACAGGGGGCAGAGTCCACGAGCAGTACTTC. Translated: CASSVGTGGRVHEQYF.